The 31 T cell receptor beta chains below all came from one sample that was sequenced in a study of early T cells in non-severe SARS-CoV-2 infection (dated by TCRdb to the early 2020s). The receptor library was made with 5' RACE. Sequencer: NextSeq 500. TCRdb handled the public reads itself, with Q25 trimming in fastp and clone calling in MiXCR, and kept productive beta chains. Records with the same CDR3 protein are collapsed into one entry carrying the most frequent genes and DNA. The sample table shows around 77,000 distinct CDR3 sequences, and 4.5% to 6% are seen once. The ten largest clones add up to 7.3% of the sample. This specimen was whole blood, taken at baseline. All receptors derive from an adult who was a healthcare worker with PCR-confirmed SARS-CoV-2 infection or an uninfected control (not recorded which).

V is TRBV7-2 and J is TRBJ1-4; D is perhaps TRBD1 (6 bases). V lost 2 bases and J lost 3, with 10 bases in between. The CDR3 covers 15 residues. The germline V gene encodes CDR1 SGHTA and CDR2 FQGNSA. In DNA form, the CDR3 reads TGTGCCAGCAGCTTAACCCGGGGGCCTAATGAAAAACTGTTTTTT. This translates into CASSLTRGPNEKLFF.

In its sample, this clonotype was seen many times. V usage is TRBV6-5 and J usage is TRBJ1-3; unclear D gene. Trimming removed 0 bases from V and 0 bases from J, with 12 bases in between. CDR1 and CDR2 (germline): MNHEY, SVGAGI. The CDR3 spans 17 residues. The CDR3 spells CASSYSSMESSGNTIYF. CDR3 nucleotide sequence: TGTGCCAGCAGTTACTCGAGCATGGAAAGCTCTGGAAACACCATATATTTT.

This clonotype has only a few counts. The chain uses TRBV2 and TRBJ2-7, with D perhaps given as TRBD1 or TRBD2 (5 bases each). The CDR3 runs to 16 residues. V was cut by 7 bases and J by 1 base, with 20 bases left in between. Germline V gene lookup returns CDR1 SNHLY and CDR2 FYNNEI. The CDR3 here is CASNRDPRKQSYEQYF. For the CDR3, the DNA is TGTGCCAGCAACCGGGACCCACGGAAGCAATCCTACGAGCAGTACTTC. Drawing the rest from reference TRBV2 and TRBJ2-7, the complete variable domain is EPEVTQTPSHQVTQMGQEVILRCVPISNHLYFYWYRQILGQKVEFLVSFYNNEISEKSEIFDDQFSVERPDGSNFTLKIRSTKLEDSAMYFCASNRDPRKQSYEQYFGPGTRLTVT.

This clonotype was observed a few times. The chain recombines TRBV18 with TRBJ2-3, with D perhaps matching TRBD2 (5 bases). Germline lookup yields CDR1 KGHSH and CDR2 LQKENI. The CDR3 spans 17 residues. V lost 6 bases, J lost 1 base, and 20 bases lay in between. This CDR3 is CASSPSSLTSRTDTQYF. In DNA form, the CDR3 reads TGTGCCAGCTCTCCTAGCTCTCTCACTTCCCGCACAGATACGCAGTATTTT. The full variable domain, with the rest looked up from reference TRBV18 and TRBJ2-3, is NAGVMQNPRHLVRRRGQEARLRCSPMKGHSHVYWYRQLPEEGLKFMVYLQKENIIDESGMPKERFSAEFPKEGPSILRIQQVVRGDSAAYFCASSPSSLTSRTDTQYFGPGTRLTVL.

The chain employs TRBV4-1 and TRBJ2-3; 13 bases are a match to TRBD2. Germline loops: CDR1 MGHRA, CDR2 YSYEKL. CDR3 length equals 16 residues. J gave up 6 bases and V 4 bases, and 7 bases lay outside the gene matches. The CDR3 reads CASSPGTSGIFDTQYF. The DNA for the CDR3 is TGCGCCAGCAGCCCAGGGACTAGCGGGATTTTCGATACGCAGTATTTT.

The CDR3, as DNA: TGCAGCGTTGAGAGACAGGGGGCTGGTGGCTACACCTTC. Its translation: CSVERQGAGGYTF. The rearrangement uses TRBV29-1 and TRBJ1-2, with 10 bases aligning to TRBD1. Trimming removed 3 bases from V and 7 bases from J; junction bases left unmatched: 5. This CDR3 contains 13 residues. Germline V gene data show CDR1 as SQVTM and CDR2 as ANQGSEA.

This clonotype was counted ten times or more. The genes are TRBV29-1 and TRBJ1-2; 8 positions agree with TRBD1. V lost 6 bases to trimming and J lost 2 bases; unmatched junction nucleotides: 5. This CDR3 region has 13 residues. The V gene's germline CDR1 is SQVTM and CDR2 ANQGSEA. CDR3: CSVAGGENYGYTF. For the CDR3, the DNA is TGCAGCGTCGCAGGGGGCGAAAACTATGGCTACACCTTC.

Ten or more counts support this clonotype. The chain combines TRBV27 with TRBJ2-3, with TRBD2 matching 11 bases. Germline V gene lookup returns CDR1 MNHEY and CDR2 SMNVEV (reference sequence). V trimming: 2 bases; J trimming: 3 bases; junction bases outside the gene matches: 7. There are 17 residues in the CDR3. The CDR3: CASSLVGLAGLTDTQYF. The CDR3, as DNA: TGTGCCAGCAGTTTAGTCGGACTAGCGGGTCTTACAGATACGCAGTATTTT.

This clonotype appeared many times. The V gene is TRBV5-1, the J gene TRBJ1-5; D uncertain. The V and J ends lost 0 bases and 1 base respectively, with 11 bases between them. CDR1 and CDR2 from the germline V gene are SGHRS and YFSETQ. The CDR3 covers 16 residues. CDR3 sequence reads: CASSLAGGTSNQPQHF. In DNA form, the CDR3 reads TGCGCCAGCAGCTTGGCCGGAGGCACCAGCAATCAGCCCCAGCATTTT.

This chain joins TRBV27 and TRBJ1-2, with D perhaps matching TRBD1 (6 bases). The CDR3 runs to 15 residues. The germline CDR1 and CDR2 sequences are MNHEY and SMNVEV (reference sequence). The ends were cut back, 6 bases at V and 1 base at J, with 15 bases in the middle. CDR3 loop: CASSYTGFVNYGYTF. DNA for the CDR3: TGTGCCAGCAGCTATACAGGGTTTGTTAACTATGGCTACACCTTC.

This clonotype has a handful of counts. This chain connects TRBV10-1 to TRBJ2-5, with D uncertain. The CDR3 has 16 amino acids. Germline V gene sequence: CDR1 WNHNN, CDR2 SYGVQD (reference sequence). The ends were cut back, 5 bases at V and 4 bases at J, with 20 bases in the middle. The CDR3 sequence is CASSPPVPPSRETQYF. The DNA for the CDR3 is TGCGCCAGCAGTCCCCCGGTTCCCCCGAGCCGAGAGACCCAGTACTTC.

V usage is TRBV4-2 and J usage is TRBJ2-1, with 8 bases lining up with TRBD2. Per germline, CDR1 LGHNA and CDR2 YNFKEQ. The CDR3 extends over 17 amino acids. The V and J ends lost 1 base and 4 bases, in that order; junction bases with no gene match: 9. CDR3 nucleotide sequence: TGTGCCAGCAGCCAAGGATTTCAGCGGGGGCGTTACAATGAGCAGTTCTTC. Translated: CASSQGFQRGRYNEQFF.

This clonotype was recorded a few times. J is TRBJ2-6 and V is TRBV4-1, with unresolved D. Trimming pared 0 bases from V and 0 bases from J, leaving 12 bases between. This CDR3 has 18 residues. Germline lookup yields CDR1 MGHRA and CDR2 YSYEKL. The CDR3 coding sequence is TGCGCCAGCAGCCAAGAGGAACTCACGAGCTCTGGGGCCAACGTCCTGACTTTC. It specifies CASSQEELTSSGANVLTF.

This clonotype was detected many times. The rearrangement joins TRBV3-1 to TRBJ1-2; D perhaps matches TRBD1 (5 bases). Trimming pared 4 bases from V and 3 bases from J, leaving 18 bases between. Germline V lookup: CDR1 LGHDT, CDR2 YNNKEL (reference sequence). The CDR3 covers 16 residues. CDR3 nucleotides: TGTGCCAGCAGCCCCCTCACCAGGGCCGATGACTATGGCTACACCTTC. This gives the protein CASSPLTRADDYGYTF.

The sample holds a few counts of this clonotype. This chain connects TRBV7-9 to TRBJ2-5, with a weak D call TRBD2 (5 bases). The V end was cut by 5 bases, the J end by 1 base, with 11 bases between. CDR3 length equals 14 residues. The germline gives CDR1 SEHNR, CDR2 FQNEAQ (reference sequence). The CDR3 DNA reads TGTGCCAGCAGCCCGATCGGGGTCCAAGAGACCCAGTACTTC. Its protein is CASSPIGVQETQYF.

This clonotype was seen a few times. The genes are TRBV2 and TRBJ2-1; D remains unclear. CDR3 length equals 13 residues. Germline V gene lookup returns CDR1 SNHLY and CDR2 FYNNEI. V shed 7 bases and J shed 3 bases, with 10 bases lying between them. The CDR3 coding sequence is TGTGCCAGCACCCGTTGGAGCTACAATGAGCAGTTCTTC. Translation gives CASTRWSYNEQFF.

This clonotype was detected ten times or more. The J gene is TRBJ1-2, the V gene TRBV10-2, with D hard to call. The CDR3 contains 13 residues. CDR1 WSHSY and CDR2 SAAADI come from the germline V gene. Trimming pared 9 bases from V and 7 bases from J, leaving 18 bases between. The CDR3 nucleotides read TGCGCCAGTGCGACGGATCGCTCCCGTGGCTACACCTTC. This codes for CASATDRSRGYTF.

The chain has TRBV19 and TRBJ1-2; D is ambiguous. Germline V gives CDR1 LNHDA, CDR2 SQIVND (reference sequence). The CDR3 sequence is 13 residues long. Trimming removed 6 bases at V and 6 bases at J, with 14 bases between. The CDR3 coding sequence is TGTGCCAGTAGGGGGATGGACTCTCATGGCTACACCTTC. This gives the protein CASRGMDSHGYTF.

This clonotype was seen many times. This chain joins TRBV29-1 and TRBJ2-3, with D possibly TRBD2 on 6 matching bases. In germline, CDR1 is SQVTM, CDR2 ANQGSEA. The V gene lost 1 base and the J gene lost 0 bases, with 11 bases spanning the gap. This CDR3 is 15 amino acids long. CDR3 DNA: TGCAGCGTTGAAGGGTCTAGCGTTAGCACAGATACGCAGTATTTT. Protein sequence: CSVEGSSVSTDTQYF.

The rearrangement links TRBV5-1 to TRBJ1-5; D gene unclear. V was trimmed by 0 bases and J by 1 base, leaving 5 bases between them. Germline loops: CDR1 SGHRS, CDR2 YFSETQ. This CDR3 spans 14 amino acids. The DNA for the CDR3 is TGCGCCAGCAGCTTGGGTGTGAGCAATCAGCCCCAGCATTTT. Encoded protein: CASSLGVSNQPQHF.

This clonotype was picked up many times. The chain carries TRBV20-1 and TRBJ1-6, with a tentative D call TRBD1 (6 bases). Trimming removed 5 bases at V and 5 bases at J, with 16 bases between. The CDR3 is 15 amino acids. Germline CDR1 and CDR2: DFQATT and SNEGSKA (reference sequence). CDR3 amino acids: CSAGAGGLNNSPLHF. The CDR3, as DNA: TGCAGTGCTGGGGCTGGGGGCTTGAATAATTCACCCCTCCACTTT.

This clonotype was observed many times. The rearrangement uses TRBV7-9 and TRBJ2-3; D is unclear. In germline, CDR1 is SEHNR, CDR2 FQNEAQ (reference sequence). The CDR3 loop spans 16 amino acids. V was cut by 1 base and J by 0 bases, with 11 bases left in between. The CDR3: CASSLVDTSSTDTQYF. The CDR3 DNA is TGTGCCAGCAGCTTAGTAGACACCTCTAGCACAGATACGCAGTATTTT.

This clonotype was counted at least ten times. The rearrangement joins TRBV7-6 to TRBJ2-1; maybe TRBD2 (6 bases). V shed 4 bases and J shed 5 bases, with 12 bases lying between them. The CDR3 runs to 14 residues. Germline-derived CDR1 and CDR2 are SGHVS and FNYEAQ. For the CDR3, the DNA is TGTGCCAGCAGCTCGTTTCGGGGGAACAATGAGCAGTTCTTC. This translates into CASSSFRGNNEQFF. The whole variable domain, filled in from reference TRBV7-6 and TRBJ2-1, reads GAGVSQSPRYKVTKRGQDVALRCDPISGHVSLYWYRQALGQGPEFLTYFNYEAQQDKSGLPNDRFSAERPEGSISTLTIQRTEQRDSAMYRCASSSFRGNNEQFFGPGTRLTVL.

This clonotype was detected ten times or more. The chain carries TRBV6-5 and TRBJ2-7; maybe TRBD1 (7 bases). Germline CDR1 and CDR2: MNHEY and SVGAGI. Trimming took off 3 bases at V and 6 bases at J, with 18 bases between the two ends. The CDR3 has 15 residues. As DNA, the CDR3 is TGTGCCAGCAGTTATTTTGGCAGGGGGGATCGCGAGCAGTACTTC. It codes for CASSYFGRGDREQYF.

Within the sample, this clonotype is hyperexpanded. In DNA form, the CDR3 reads TGCAGCGCCTCTTGGGGTAGCAATCAGCCCCAGCATTTT. Its protein is CSASWGSNQPQHF. The chain is built from TRBV29-1 and TRBJ1-5, with D hard to call. CDR3 length: 13 amino acids. Trimming pared 7 bases from V and 0 bases from J, leaving 10 bases between. CDR1 SQVTM and CDR2 ANQGSEA come from the germline V gene. The whole variable domain, remainder taken from reference TRBV29-1 and TRBJ1-5, is SAVISQKPSRDICQRGTSLTIQCQVDSQVTMMFWYRQQPGQSLTLIATANQGSEATYESGFVIDKFPISRPNLTFSTLTVSNMSPEDSSIYLCSASWGSNQPQHFGDGTRLSIL.

This rearrangement joins TRBV18 to TRBJ2-3; a possible D gene is TRBD2 (5 bases). V gave up 2 bases and J gave up 0 bases, with 9 bases separating them. The CDR3 contains 15 residues. Germline V gene lookup returns CDR1 KGHSH and CDR2 LQKENI. CDR3 in amino acids: CASSPVGGSTDTQYF. Here the CDR3 DNA reads TGTGCCAGCTCACCAGTCGGCGGGAGCACAGATACGCAGTATTTT.

This clonotype showed up many times. J is TRBJ2-1 and V is TRBV4-1, with D maybe TRBD2 (6 bases). The CDR3 has 16 residues. V lost 3 bases, J lost 0 bases, and 12 bases lay in between. The germline CDR1 and CDR2 sequences are MGHRA and YSYEKL. This chain's CDR3 is CASSHSGGNSYNEQFF. The DNA of the CDR3 is TGCGCCAGCAGCCACTCCGGCGGGAACTCCTACAATGAGCAGTTCTTC.

At least ten counts were recorded for this clonotype. The V gene is TRBV12-5, the J gene TRBJ2-1; unclear D gene. The CDR3 sequence is 13 residues long. Germline V CDR1 and CDR2: LGHNT, FRNRAP. Trimming shortened V by 1 base and J by 10 bases, and 11 bases separated the two germline ends. CDR3 sequence reads: CASGLGTAREQFF. The CDR3, as DNA: TGTGCTAGTGGTTTGGGGACGGCGAGGGAGCAGTTCTTC.

V and J are TRBV5-1 and TRBJ2-7; 7 bases fit TRBD1. The CDR3 totals 15 residues. CDR1 is SGHRS and CDR2 is YFSETQ in the germline V gene. The ends lost 3 bases at V and 0 bases at J; junction bases unmatched: 6. CDR3 in DNA: TGCGCCAGCAGCTCGACAGGGACCTTCTCCTACGAGCAGTACTTC. This gives the protein CASSSTGTFSYEQYF.

This clonotype has ten or more counts. No conserved phenylalanine or tryptophan is present at the end of the CDR3, so a read error is the likely explanation. The rearrangement joins TRBV12-3 or TRBV12-4 to TRBJ2-7, with 8 bases fitting TRBD2. The CDR3 runs 16 residues. J lost 2 bases, V lost 6 bases, and 12 bases had no gene match. The CDR3 region is CASSPENSGKPYEQYL. CDR3 in DNA: TGTGCCAGCAGCCCAGAAAATAGCGGGAAACCCTACGAGCAGTACCTC.

In this sample, this clonotype turned up many times. The chain links TRBV6-1 to TRBJ1-5, with a weak D call TRBD1 (5 bases). CDR3 size: 13 residues. The ends were cut back, 0 bases at V and 12 bases at J, with 12 bases in the middle. Germline V gives CDR1 MNHNS, CDR2 SASEGT. Written as DNA, the CDR3 is TGTGCCAGCAGTGAAGCCCCAGGGCGGGACCAGCATTTT. Amino acids: CASSEAPGRDQHF.